A selection of T cell receptor beta chains follows, all from one sample in a study of CD8 T cells in ankylosing spondylitis. TCRdb re-derived calls from the 5' RACE reads in MiXCR, one entry per CDR3 protein. This sample has roughly 700,000 distinct CDR3 sequences, with about 20% found just once. Specimen: blood, either unsorted or a sorted T cell fraction (not recorded which). These receptors all come from a male donor with ankylosing spondylitis. The conserved cysteine and the conserved F or W are not part of the CDR3 here. The order of the fields is V gene, J gene, clone size, D gene, CDR3 protein. D genes are given only for firm matches. Clone sizes are given selectively: once, few, many, or a class where the clone is expanded.

TRBV28	TRBJ2-2	.	.	ASSLYGSGLTGELF
TRBV5-1	TRBJ1-2	few	TRBD1	ASSRDSSINYGYT
TRBV9	TRBJ2-4	.	TRBD2	ASSAGRGKNIQY
TRBV7-9	TRBJ2-1	.	TRBD2	AYTREGLGEQF
TRBV20-1	TRBJ2-3	many	.	SARDRGPTDTQY
TRBV20-1	TRBJ2-6	few	.	SARDIRAGANVLT
TRBV5-1	TRBJ2-3	few	.	ASSFMDPGSGTQY
TRBV28	TRBJ2-5	.	.	ASTSPGLRETQY
TRBV4-1	TRBJ2-1	few	TRBD1	ASSQGQGIYNEQF
TRBV28	TRBJ2-7	.	.	ASRTQGGPYEQY
TRBV11-2	TRBJ2-1	.	TRBD2	ASSLVISGLAGNEQF
TRBV7-2	TRBJ2-1	few	.	ASASGHSYNEQF
TRBV12-3/TRBV12-4	TRBJ2-7	.	TRBD1	ASRYRGQGNEQY
TRBV20-1	TRBJ1-1	.	.	SARDPAGYKNTEAF
TRBV7-9	TRBJ1-2	few	TRBD1	ASSSIGSGGNGYT
TRBV11-2	TRBJ2-5	.	.	ASSLGWGLTGPGRETQY
TRBV6-1	TRBJ2-7	few	.	ASTGIETYEQY
TRBV20-1	TRBJ2-3	.	TRBD2	SARDAGGQEDTQY
TRBV19	TRBJ2-1	once	TRBD2	ASSRLADNEQF
TRBV6-1	TRBJ2-1	.	.	ASSDRNRGSDEQF
TRBV7-2	TRBJ2-5	.	TRBD1	ASSWPPGTGKETQY
TRBV18	TRBJ2-1	.	.	ASSPTLDSPLGEQF
TRBV5-1	TRBJ1-1	many	.	ASSLRTGMNTEAF
TRBV11-1	TRBJ2-1	few	TRBD2	ASSLGRTVPGLAAYNEQF
TRBV29-1	TRBJ2-5	many	TRBD2	SVLAGQETQY
TRBV20-1	TRBJ2-1	.	TRBD2	SASLLAVYNEQF
TRBV12-3/TRBV12-4	TRBJ2-1	few	TRBD2	ASSFFGTSGISYNEQF
TRBV10-3	TRBJ1-1	few	.	ATQEAGNTEAF
TRBV15	TRBJ2-7	.	TRBD1	ATSSLTGGRNYEQY
TRBV5-1	TRBJ2-1	.	.	ASSFVVNEQF
TRBV9	TRBJ1-3	few	.	ASSVVPGIGNTIY
TRBV4-2	TRBJ2-7	.	.	ASSQVVSLGTGYEQY
TRBV12-3/TRBV12-4	TRBJ1-5	few	.	ASSFMGGNQPQH